The 8 T cell receptor beta chains reported below all come from one sample, sequenced in a study of T cell responses to AZD1222 COVID-19 vaccine. Profiling relied on immunoSEQ multiplex PCR, and the TCRdb table lists in-frame clones only, not all of them. The table includes more than 70,000 clones, 70% to 90% detected once. The specimen was peripheral blood, collected 28 days after the second AZD1222 dose. Receptors were obtained from an adult who received the AZD1222 COVID-19 vaccine.

This clone is judged medium-sized. The chain joins TRBV3-1 (or the pseudogene TRBV3-2) to TRBJ1-4, with TRBD1 matching 7 bases. Germline V gene sequence: CDR1 LGHDT, CDR2 YNNKEL (reference sequence). The CDR3 loop spans 13 amino acids. J gave up 3 bases and V 8 bases, and 3 bases lay outside the gene matches. For the CDR3, the DNA is TGTGCCAGCCTCCAGGGGGCTAATGAAAAACTGTTTTTT. This sequence encodes CASLQGANEKLFF.

V gene TRBV5-1 combines with J gene TRBJ2-5, with 10 bases fitting TRBD2. Germline V gene sequence: CDR1 SGHRS, CDR2 YFSETQ. V dropped 6 bases and J dropped 0; count of bases not matched to a gene: 2. The CDR3 has 14 amino acids. The DNA of the CDR3 is TGCGCCAGCAAAGCGGGAGGGCACCAAGAGACCCAGTACTTC. This codes for CASKAGGHQETQYF.

The rearrangement links TRBV5-1 to TRBJ1-6; possible D gene TRBD1, 6 bases. The CDR3 spans 15 residues. V lost 0 bases to trimming and J lost 7 bases, with 11 bases between them. Looked up from germline, CDR1 is SGHRS and CDR2 is YFSETQ. This CDR3 reads CASSLAGVQNSPLHF. CDR3 DNA sequence: TGCGCCAGCAGCTTGGCAGGGGTCCAGAATTCACCCCTCCACTTT.

Only a few counts were recorded for this clone. CDR3 coding DNA: TGTGCCAGCAGCCAGACTGGCGGGAGAGTAGATACGCAGTATTTT. Protein sequence: CASSQTGGRVDTQYF. V is TRBV7-2 and J is TRBJ2-3, with TRBD2 matching over 7 bases. The junction had 10 bases not matched to a gene; V was cut back by 5 bases and J by 5 bases. Germline values: CDR1 SGHTA, CDR2 FQGNSA. There are 15 residues in the CDR3. Complete variable domain (other parts from reference TRBV7-2 and TRBJ2-3): GAGVSQSPSNKVTEKGKDVELRCDPISGHTALYWYRQSLGQGLEFLIYFQGNSAPDKSGLPSDRFSAERTGGSVSTLTIQRTQQEDSAVYLCASSQTGGRVDTQYFGPGTRLTVL.

The chain joins TRBV27 to TRBJ2-5, with D possibly TRBD2 on 5 matching bases. V dropped 7 bases and J dropped 5 bases, with 8 bases sitting between them. Germline assignment: CDR1 MNHEY and CDR2 SMNVEV (reference sequence). The CDR3 loop spans 11 amino acids. CDR3 DNA: TGTGCCAGCACCAGGAGGGAGACCCAGTACTTC. Translating it yields CASTRRETQYF.

This clone was observed once. The gene calls are TRBV4-2 and TRBJ1-2; D is perhaps TRBD1 (6 bases). The V and J ends lost 4 bases and 5 bases respectively, with 20 bases between them. The CDR3 has 16 residues. Germline V gene lookup returns CDR1 LGHNA and CDR2 YNFKEQ. The CDR3 coding sequence is TGTGCCAGCAGCCGTACGGACAGCCCCGGAGGGTATGGCTACACCTTC. Translation gives CASSRTDSPGGYGYTF.

The chain joins TRBV5-1 to TRBJ1-3, with D possibly TRBD1 on 6 matching bases. Germline assignment: CDR1 SGHRS and CDR2 YFSETQ. The CDR3 consists of 15 residues. V lost 7 bases, J lost 0 bases, and 14 bases lay in between. This CDR3 reads CASRPGTNSGNTIYF. The CDR3 coding sequence is TGCGCCAGCCGACCCGGGACAAACTCTGGAAACACCATATATTTT.

The chain recombines TRBV5-5 with TRBJ2-1, with D hard to call. Germline CDR1 SGHKS, CDR2 YYEKEE (reference sequence). The CDR3 is made up of 11 amino acids. V shed 1 base and J shed 9 bases, with 5 bases lying between them. CDR3 nucleotides: TGTGCCAGCAGCTTGCGTGGTGAGCAGTTCTTC. Translated, it gives CASSLRGEQFF.